This T cell receptor beta chain stems from a study of T cells in Graves' hyperthyroidism and ophthalmopathy. Amplification targeted TCR beta CDR3 regions from RNA transcripts. Primed by the HTBI set, a first-round RT-PCR was run on the TCR CDR3. Each CDR3 protein gets one entry after TCRdb re-called the multiplex PCR reads with MiXCR. In the table there are 270,000 or so distinct CDR3 sequences, roughly 15% of which are singletons. The sample holds many counts of this clonotype. Antigen unknown. Disease duration under 2 months; hyperthyroidism patients were aged 18 to 65. The ends lost 11 bases at V and 3 bases at J; junction bases unmatched: 13. This CDR3 region has 16 residues. The germline V gene encodes CDR1 MNHNS and CDR2 SASEGT. Study-level findings and limits: Among thyroid clonotypes expanded above 0.001, most also appeared in blood.

The material sequenced was blood. The clonotype was recovered from a woman aged 45 to 65 with Graves' hyperthyroidism that later progressed to Graves' ophthalmopathy. This chain connects TRBV6-1 to TRBJ2-3; 11 bases line up with TRBD2. The CDR3 sequence is CASTSGTLGSTDTQYF. CDR3 nucleotide sequence: TGTGCCTCGACTAGCGGGACGTTAGGTAGTACAGATACGCAGTATTTT.